The TCR beta chain under discussion was sequenced for a study of beta chain features in type 1 diabetes. The CDR3 runs 14 residues. Per the germline V gene, CDR1 is SGHDT and CDR2 is YYEEEE. Trimming pared 3 bases from V and 4 bases from J, leaving 11 bases between. Note on this clone: The target antigen is unknown.

Findings and caveats of the study: Compared to healthy donors, patients appeared to have naive, central memory and Treg TCRB repertoires that were more alike. In every one of the four CD4+ subsets, TCRB CDR3s were moderately but significantly shorter in Type 1 diabetes patients. There was a possibility that cDNA sequencing over-represented cells with high TCR expression.

The sequenced template was cDNA made from the entire isolated RNA. Naive, central memory and regulatory T cell samples came to a mean of approximately 3.6 million reads. Clones were sequenced by immunoSEQ multiplex PCR, and TCRdb holds only the in-frame ones, with some missing. The repertoire consists of about 150,000 clones, with approximately 8.8% occurring once and the leading ten covering approximately 0.7%. Material for sequencing was central memory CD4+ T cells from blood. This clonotype originated in a woman aged 25 to 45 with type 1 diabetes. The chain joins TRBV5-6 to TRBJ1-3; TRBD1 might be the D (5 bases). The chain's CDR3 is CASSYGGRGNTIYF. Written as DNA, the CDR3 is TGTGCCAGCAGCTACGGGGGTCGAGGAAACACCATATATTTT.